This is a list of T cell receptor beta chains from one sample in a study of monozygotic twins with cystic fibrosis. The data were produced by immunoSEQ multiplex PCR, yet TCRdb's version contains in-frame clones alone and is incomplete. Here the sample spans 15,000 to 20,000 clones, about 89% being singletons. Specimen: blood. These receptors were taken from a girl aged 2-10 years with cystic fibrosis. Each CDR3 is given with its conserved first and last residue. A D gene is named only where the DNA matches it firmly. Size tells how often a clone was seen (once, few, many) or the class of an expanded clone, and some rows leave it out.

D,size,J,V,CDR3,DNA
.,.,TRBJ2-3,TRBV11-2,CASSRLSSTDTQYF,TGTGCCAGCAGCCGACTCTCTAGCACAGATACGCAGTATTTT
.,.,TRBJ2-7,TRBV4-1,CASSQDSRGLYEQYF,TGCGCCAGCAGCCAAGACAGCCGGGGGCTCTACGAGCAGTACTTC
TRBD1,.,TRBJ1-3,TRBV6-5,CASSFRDREAGNTIYF,TGTGCCAGCAGTTTCCGTGACAGGGAAGCTGGAAACACCATATATTTT
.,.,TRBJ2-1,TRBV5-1,CASSLRSVGVILDEQFF,TGCGCCAGCAGCCTCCGGAGTGTCGGAGTGATCCTGGATGAGCAGTTCTTC
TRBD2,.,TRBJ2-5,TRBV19,CASSMWLAGETQYF,TGTGCCAGTAGTATGTGGCTAGCGGGGGAGACCCAGTACTTC
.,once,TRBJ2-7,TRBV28,CASSFDRLAYEQYF,TGTGCCAGCAGCTTCGACAGGTTGGCCTACGAGCAGTACTTC
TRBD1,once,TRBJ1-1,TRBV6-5,CASSYSIRGDEAFF,TGTGCCAGCAGTTACTCGATCAGGGGGGATGAAGCTTTCTTT
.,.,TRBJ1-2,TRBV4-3,CASSLTRGEGDGYTF,TGCGCCAGCAGCCTCACTCGGGGTGAGGGGGATGGCTACACCTTC
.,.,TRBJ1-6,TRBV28,CASREGGPSPLHF,TGTGCCAGCAGGGAGGGTGGACCTTCACCCCTCCACTTT
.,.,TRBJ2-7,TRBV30,CACGQAYEQYF,TGTGCCTGCGGACAAGCCTACGAGCAGTACTTC
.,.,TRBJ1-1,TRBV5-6,CASSFGNTEAFF,TGTGCCAGCAGCTTTGGTAACACTGAAGCTTTCTTT
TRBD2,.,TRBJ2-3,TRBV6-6,CASRSLAGSTDTQYF,TGTGCCAGCAGGTCACTAGCGGGGAGCACAGATACGCAGTATTTT
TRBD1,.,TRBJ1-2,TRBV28,CASSLRQGTGYTF,TGTGCCAGCAGTTTACGACAGGGGACCGGCTACACCTTC
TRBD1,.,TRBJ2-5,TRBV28,CASSWTGLLQGTQYF,TGTGCCAGCAGCTGGACAGGGCTGCTTCAAGGGACCCAGTACTTC
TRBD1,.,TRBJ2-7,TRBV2,CASSGTGAGEQYF,TGTGCCAGCAGTGGAACAGGGGCCGGCGAGCAGTACTTC
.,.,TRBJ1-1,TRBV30,CAWSRIGEAFF,TGTGCCTGGAGTCGAATTGGTGAAGCTTTCTTT
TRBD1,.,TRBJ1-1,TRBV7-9,CASSAGGAGNTEAFF,TGTGCCAGCAGCGCAGGGGGCGCGGGGAACACTGAAGCTTTCTTT